This TCR beta chain was sequenced during a study of blood T cell repertoires in COVID-19. Study-level background: Material from acute and convalescent COVID-19 was sourced from the United States, Italy and Spain. PBMCs, B-cell-depleted T cells, or T cells were the source of the cDNA or gDNA that made up the material.

With V trimmed by 5 bases and J by 0 bases, 6 bases remained unmatched. Germline lookup yields CDR1 SGHVS and CDR2 FQNEAQ. CDR3 size: 15 residues. Produced via immunoSEQ multiplex PCR; TCRdb's table is partial and in-frame only. Counted here are approximately 51,000 clones, 70% to 85% occurring once; the ten biggest clones make up 14%. The rearrangement joins TRBV7-8 to TRBJ1-1; TRBD1 matches at 7 bases. The sample was peripheral blood. The TCR sequence derives from a human donor in a cohort sampled during active COVID-19. Written as DNA, the CDR3 is TGTGCCAGCAGCAAACGAGACAGGGTGAACACTGAAGCTTTCTTT. Protein: CASSKRDRVNTEAFF.